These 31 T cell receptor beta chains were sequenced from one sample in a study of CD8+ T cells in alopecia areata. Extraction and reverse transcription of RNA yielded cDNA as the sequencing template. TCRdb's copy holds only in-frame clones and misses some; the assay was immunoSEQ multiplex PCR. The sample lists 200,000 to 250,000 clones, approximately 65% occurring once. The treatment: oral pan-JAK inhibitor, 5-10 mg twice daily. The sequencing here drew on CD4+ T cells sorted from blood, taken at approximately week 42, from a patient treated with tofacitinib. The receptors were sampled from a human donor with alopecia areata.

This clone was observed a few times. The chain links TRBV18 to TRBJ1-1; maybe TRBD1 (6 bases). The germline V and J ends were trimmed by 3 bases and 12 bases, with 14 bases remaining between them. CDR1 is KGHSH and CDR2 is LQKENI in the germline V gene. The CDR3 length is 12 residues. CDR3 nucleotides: TGTGCCAGCTCACCGCCCGACAGGAGAACTTTCTTT. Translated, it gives CASSPPDRRTFF.

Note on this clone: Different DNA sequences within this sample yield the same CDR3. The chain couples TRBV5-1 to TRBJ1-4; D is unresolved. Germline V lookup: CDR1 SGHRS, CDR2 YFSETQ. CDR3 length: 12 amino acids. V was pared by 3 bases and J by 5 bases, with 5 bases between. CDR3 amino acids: CASSSGNEKLFF. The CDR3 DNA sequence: TGCGCCAGCAGCTCAGGAAATGAAAAACTGTTTTTT. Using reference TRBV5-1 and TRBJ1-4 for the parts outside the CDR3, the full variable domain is KAGVTQTPRYLIKTRGQQVTLSCSPISGHRSVSWYQQTPGQGLQFLFEYFSETQRNKGNFPGRFSGRQFSNSRSEMNVSTLELGDSALYLCASSSGNEKLFFGSGTQLSVL.

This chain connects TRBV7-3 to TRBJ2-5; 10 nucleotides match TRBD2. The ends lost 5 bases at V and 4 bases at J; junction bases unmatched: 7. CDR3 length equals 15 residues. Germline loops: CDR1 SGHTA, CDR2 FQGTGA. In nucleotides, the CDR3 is TGTGCCAGCAGCCCTTTAGCGGGGGGTCTAGAGACCCAGTACTTC. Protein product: CASSPLAGGLETQYF.

CDR3 sequence: CASSSRGPENGYTF. The CDR3 nucleotides are TGTGCCAGCAGCTCTAGGGGGCCTGAGAATGGCTACACCTTC. The chain uses TRBV7-9 and TRBJ1-2, with TRBD1 matching 7 bases. The J segment lost 6 bases and the V segment lost 4 bases, leaving 8 bases of the junction unmatched. CDR1 is SEHNR and CDR2 is FQNEAQ in the germline V gene (reference sequence). There are 14 residues in the CDR3.

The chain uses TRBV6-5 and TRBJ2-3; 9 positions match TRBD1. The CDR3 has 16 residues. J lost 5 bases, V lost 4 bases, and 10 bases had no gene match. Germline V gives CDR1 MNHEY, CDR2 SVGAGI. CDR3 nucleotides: TGTGCCAGCAGTTTGGGGACAGGGCAGCCGGGAGATACGCAGTATTTT. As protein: CASSLGTGQPGDTQYF.

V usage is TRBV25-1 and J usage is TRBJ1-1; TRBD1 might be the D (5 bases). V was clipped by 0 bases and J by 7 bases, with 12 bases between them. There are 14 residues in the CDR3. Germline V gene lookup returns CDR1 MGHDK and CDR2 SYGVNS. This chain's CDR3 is CASSEYVQGGEAFF. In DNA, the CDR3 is TGTGCCAGCAGTGAATACGTCCAGGGCGGTGAAGCTTTCTTT.

The CDR3 loop reads CASSLAGINSPLHF. CDR3 DNA sequence: TGTGCCAGCAGTTTAGCGGGAATCAATTCACCCCTCCACTTT. The gene calls are TRBV27 and TRBJ1-6; no reliable D call. Germline lookup yields CDR1 MNHEY and CDR2 SMNVEV (reference sequence). The germline V and J ends were trimmed by 2 bases and 7 bases, with 9 bases remaining between them. This CDR3 spans 14 amino acids.

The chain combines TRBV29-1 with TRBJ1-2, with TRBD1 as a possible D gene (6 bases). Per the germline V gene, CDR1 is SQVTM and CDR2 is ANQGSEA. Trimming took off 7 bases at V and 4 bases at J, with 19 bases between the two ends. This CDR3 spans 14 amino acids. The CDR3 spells CSAARTDRAYGYTF. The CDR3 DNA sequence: TGCAGCGCGGCTCGGACAGACAGAGCCTATGGCTACACCTTC.

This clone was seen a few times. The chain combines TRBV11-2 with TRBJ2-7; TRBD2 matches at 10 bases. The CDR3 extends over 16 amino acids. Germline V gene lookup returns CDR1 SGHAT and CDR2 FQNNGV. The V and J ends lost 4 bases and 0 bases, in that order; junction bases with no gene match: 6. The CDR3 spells CASSSSRLAGSYEQYF. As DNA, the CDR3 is TGTGCCAGCAGCTCCTCAAGACTAGCGGGCTCCTACGAGCAGTACTTC.

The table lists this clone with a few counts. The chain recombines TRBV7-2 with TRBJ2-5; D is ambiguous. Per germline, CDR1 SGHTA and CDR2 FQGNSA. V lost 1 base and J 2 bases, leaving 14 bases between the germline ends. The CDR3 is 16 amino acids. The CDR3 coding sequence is TGTGCCAGCAGCTTAGACGTGTTGGAAATACAAGAGACCCAGTACTTC. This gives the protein CASSLDVLEIQETQYF.

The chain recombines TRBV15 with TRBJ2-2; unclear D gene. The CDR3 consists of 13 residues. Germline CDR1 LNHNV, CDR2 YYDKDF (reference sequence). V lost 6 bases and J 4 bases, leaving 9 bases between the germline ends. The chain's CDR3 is CATRGRITGELFF. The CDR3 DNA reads TGTGCCACCAGAGGGCGGATCACCGGGGAGCTGTTTTTT.

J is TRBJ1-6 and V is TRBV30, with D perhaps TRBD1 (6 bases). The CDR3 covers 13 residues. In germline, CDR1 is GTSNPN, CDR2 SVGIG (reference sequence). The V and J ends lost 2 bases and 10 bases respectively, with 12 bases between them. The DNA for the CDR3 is TGTGCCTGGAGTTTGGGGGGCGGGTCACCCCTCCACTTT. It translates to CAWSLGGGSPLHF. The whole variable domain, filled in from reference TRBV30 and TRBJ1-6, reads SQTIHQWPATLVQPVGSPLSLECTVEGTSNPNLYWYRQAAGRGLQLLFYSVGIGQISSEVPQNLSASRPQDRQFILSSKKLLLSDSGFYLCAWSLGGGSPLHFGNGTRLTVT.

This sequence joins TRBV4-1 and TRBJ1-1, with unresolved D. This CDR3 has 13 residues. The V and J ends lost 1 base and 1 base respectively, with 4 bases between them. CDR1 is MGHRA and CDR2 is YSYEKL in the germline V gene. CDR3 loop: CASSQARNTEAFF. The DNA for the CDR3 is TGCGCCAGCAGCCAAGCCCGGAACACTGAAGCTTTCTTT.

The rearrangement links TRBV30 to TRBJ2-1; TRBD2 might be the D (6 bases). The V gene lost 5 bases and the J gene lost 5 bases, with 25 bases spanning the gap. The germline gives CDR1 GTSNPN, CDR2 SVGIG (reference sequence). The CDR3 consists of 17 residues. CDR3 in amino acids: CAWASQGGAGRDNEQFF. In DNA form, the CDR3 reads TGTGCCTGGGCCTCCCAAGGAGGGGCCGGAAGGGACAATGAGCAGTTCTTC. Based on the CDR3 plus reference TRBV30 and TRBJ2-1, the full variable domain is SQTIHQWPATLVQPVGSPLSLECTVEGTSNPNLYWYRQAAGRGLQLLFYSVGIGQISSEVPQNLSASRPQDRQFILSSKKLLLSDSGFYLCAWASQGGAGRDNEQFFGPGTRLTVL.

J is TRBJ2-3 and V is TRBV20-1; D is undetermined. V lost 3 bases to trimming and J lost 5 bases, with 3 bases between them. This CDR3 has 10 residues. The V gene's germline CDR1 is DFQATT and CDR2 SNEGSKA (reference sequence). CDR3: CSASLDTQYF. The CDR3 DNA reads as TGCAGTGCTAGTTTAGATACGCAGTATTTT.

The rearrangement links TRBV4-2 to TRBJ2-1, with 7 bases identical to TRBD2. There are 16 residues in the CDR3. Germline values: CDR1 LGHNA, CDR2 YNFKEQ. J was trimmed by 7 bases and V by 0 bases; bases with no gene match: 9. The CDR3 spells CASSQDGQAGRNEQFF. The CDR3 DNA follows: TGTGCCAGCAGCCAAGATGGGCAGGCCGGGAGGAATGAGCAGTTCTTC.

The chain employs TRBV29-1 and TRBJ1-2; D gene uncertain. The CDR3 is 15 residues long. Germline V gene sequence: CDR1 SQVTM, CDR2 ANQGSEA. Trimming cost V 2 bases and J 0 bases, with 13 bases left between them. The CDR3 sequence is CSVEMDPASNYGYTF. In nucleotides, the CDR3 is TGCAGCGTTGAAATGGACCCAGCCTCTAACTATGGCTACACCTTC. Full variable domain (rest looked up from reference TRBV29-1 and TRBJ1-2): SAVISQKPSRDICQRGTSLTIQCQVDSQVTMMFWYRQQPGQSLTLIATANQGSEATYESGFVIDKFPISRPNLTFSTLTVSNMSPEDSSIYLCSVEMDPASNYGYTFGSGTRLTVV.

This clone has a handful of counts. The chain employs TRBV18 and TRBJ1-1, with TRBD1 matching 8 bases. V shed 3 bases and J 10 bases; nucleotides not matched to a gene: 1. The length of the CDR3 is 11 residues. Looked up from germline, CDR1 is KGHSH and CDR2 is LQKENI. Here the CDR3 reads CASSPGQGAFF. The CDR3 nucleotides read TGTGCCAGCTCACCTGGACAGGGAGCTTTCTTT.

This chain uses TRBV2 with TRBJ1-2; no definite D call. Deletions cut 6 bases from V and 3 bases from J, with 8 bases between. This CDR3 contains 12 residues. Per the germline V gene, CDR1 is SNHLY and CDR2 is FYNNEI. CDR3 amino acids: CASRREDYGYTF. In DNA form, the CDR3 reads TGTGCCAGCAGGAGGGAGGACTATGGCTACACCTTC.

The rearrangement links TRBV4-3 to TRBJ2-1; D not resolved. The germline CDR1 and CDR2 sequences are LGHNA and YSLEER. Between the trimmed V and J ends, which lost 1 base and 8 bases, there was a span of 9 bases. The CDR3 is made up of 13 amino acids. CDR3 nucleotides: TGCGCCAGCAGCCAAGTGTTAAAGGATGAGCAGTTCTTC. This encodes CASSQVLKDEQFF.

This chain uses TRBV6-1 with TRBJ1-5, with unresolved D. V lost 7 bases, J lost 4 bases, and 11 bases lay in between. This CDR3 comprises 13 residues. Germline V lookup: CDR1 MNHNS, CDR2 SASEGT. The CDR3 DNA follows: TGTGCCAGCACCTACAAACGAAATCAGCCCCAGCATTTT. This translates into CASTYKRNQPQHF.

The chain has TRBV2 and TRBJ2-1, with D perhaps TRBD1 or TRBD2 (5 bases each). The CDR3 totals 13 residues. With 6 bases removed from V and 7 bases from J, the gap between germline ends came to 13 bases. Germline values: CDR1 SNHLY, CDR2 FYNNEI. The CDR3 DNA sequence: TGTGCCAGCAGAAGGGGAGAGGGGAATGAGCAGTTCTTC. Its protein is CASRRGEGNEQFF.

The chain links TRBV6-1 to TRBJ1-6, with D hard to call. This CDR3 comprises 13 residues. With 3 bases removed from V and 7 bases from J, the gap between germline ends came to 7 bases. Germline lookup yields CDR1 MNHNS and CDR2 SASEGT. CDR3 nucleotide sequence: TGTGCCAGCAGTGATCTCCCAAATTCACCCCTCCACTTT. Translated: CASSDLPNSPLHF.

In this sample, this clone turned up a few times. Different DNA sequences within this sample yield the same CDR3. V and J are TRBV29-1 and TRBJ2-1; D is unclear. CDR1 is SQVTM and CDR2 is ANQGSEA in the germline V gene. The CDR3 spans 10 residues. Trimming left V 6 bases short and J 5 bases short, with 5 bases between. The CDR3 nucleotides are TGCAGCGTCAAAAACAATGAGCAGTTCTTC. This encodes CSVKNNEQFF.

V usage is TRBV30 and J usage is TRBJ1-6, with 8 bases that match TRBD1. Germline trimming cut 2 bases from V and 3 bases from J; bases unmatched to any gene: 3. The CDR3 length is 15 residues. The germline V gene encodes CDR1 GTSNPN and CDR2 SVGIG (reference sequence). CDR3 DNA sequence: TGTGCCTGGAGTAAGACAGGGGTCTATAATTCACCCCTCCACTTT. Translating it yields CAWSKTGVYNSPLHF. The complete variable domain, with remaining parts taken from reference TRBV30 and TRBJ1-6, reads SQTIHQWPATLVQPVGSPLSLECTVEGTSNPNLYWYRQAAGRGLQLLFYSVGIGQISSEVPQNLSASRPQDRQFILSSKKLLLSDSGFYLCAWSKTGVYNSPLHFGNGTRLTVT.

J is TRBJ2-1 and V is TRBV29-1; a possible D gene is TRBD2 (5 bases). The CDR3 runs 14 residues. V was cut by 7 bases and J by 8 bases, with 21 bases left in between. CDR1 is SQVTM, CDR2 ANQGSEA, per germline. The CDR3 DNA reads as TGCAGCGCCATCCCCCGGGGTACGATTGATGAGCAGTTCTTC. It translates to CSAIPRGTIDEQFF.

The CDR3, as DNA: TGCAGCGTCCTGTTGAACACTGAAGCTTTCTTT. Residues: CSVLLNTEAFF. V usage is TRBV29-1 and J usage is TRBJ1-1; D gene ambiguous. The CDR3 totals 11 residues. CDR1 and CDR2 (germline): SQVTM, ANQGSEA. V gave up 6 bases and J gave up 0 bases, with 5 bases separating them.

The CDR3 loop is CASSQGQGMNYEQYF. The CDR3 coding sequence is TGTGCCAGCAGCCAGGGACAGGGGATGAACTACGAGCAGTACTTC. V is TRBV7-3 and J is TRBJ2-7, with 10 positions matching TRBD1. The length of the CDR3 is 15 residues. J lost 3 bases, V lost 5 bases, and 7 bases had no gene match. In germline, CDR1 is SGHTA, CDR2 FQGTGA.

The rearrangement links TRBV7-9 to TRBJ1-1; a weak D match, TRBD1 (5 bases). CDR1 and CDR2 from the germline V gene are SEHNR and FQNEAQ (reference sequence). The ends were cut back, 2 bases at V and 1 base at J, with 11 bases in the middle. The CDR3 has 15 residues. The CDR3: CASSLFSTGNTEAFF. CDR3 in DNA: TGTGCCAGCAGCTTATTTAGTACAGGGAACACTGAAGCTTTCTTT. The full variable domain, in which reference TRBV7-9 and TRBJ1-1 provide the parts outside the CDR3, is DTGVSQNPRHKITKRGQNVTFRCDPISEHNRLYWYRQTLGQGPEFLTYFQNEAQLEKSRLLSDRFSAERPKGSFSTLEIQRTEQGDSAMYLCASSLFSTGNTEAFFGQGTRLTVV.

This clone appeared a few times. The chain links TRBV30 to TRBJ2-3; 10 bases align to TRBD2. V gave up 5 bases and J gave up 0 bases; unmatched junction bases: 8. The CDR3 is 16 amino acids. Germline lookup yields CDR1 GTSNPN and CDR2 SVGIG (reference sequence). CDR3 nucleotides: TGTGCCTGGGTAGCGGGGGGCCATCCTAGCACAGATACGCAGTATTTT. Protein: CAWVAGGHPSTDTQYF.

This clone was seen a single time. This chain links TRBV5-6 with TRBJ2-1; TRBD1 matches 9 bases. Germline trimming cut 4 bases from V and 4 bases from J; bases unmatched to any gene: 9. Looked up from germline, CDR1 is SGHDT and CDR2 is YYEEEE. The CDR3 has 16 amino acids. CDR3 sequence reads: CASSLFDRGSYNEQFF. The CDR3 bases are TGTGCCAGCAGCCTCTTCGACAGGGGGTCGTACAATGAGCAGTTCTTC.